A single sample gave rise to the 6 T cell receptor beta chains below, sequenced in a study of Graves' ophthalmopathy and Graves' hyperthyroidism. Amplification of the TCR beta CDR3 regions used RNA transcripts (as template). First-round RT-PCR with HTBI primers preceded a second-round multiplex PCR. TCRdb used MiXCR to reprocess the multiplex PCR reads, holding one entry per CDR3 protein. The sample carries 650,000 to 800,000 distinct CDR3 sequences, 35% to 45% recorded once. The sequenced sample consisted of peripheral blood. The source of these receptors is an adult man with Graves' ophthalmopathy.

Many counts were recorded for this clonotype. The gene calls are TRBV7-9 and TRBJ1-2; a possible D gene is TRBD1 (6 bases). V was trimmed by 4 bases and J by 5 bases, leaving 14 bases between them. This CDR3 is 14 amino acids long. Looked up from germline, CDR1 is SEHNR and CDR2 is FQNEAQ (reference sequence). This CDR3 is CASSSQGRVYGYTF. The DNA for the CDR3 is TGTGCCAGCAGCTCGCAGGGGAGGGTTTATGGCTACACCTTC.

As to this clonotype: One junction end disagrees with the germline gene, perhaps due to a read error. This chain uses TRBV10-3 with TRBJ1-5; the D is unclear. The germline CDR1 and CDR2 sequences are ENHRY and SYGVKD. The CDR3 runs to 14 residues. CDR3 residues: CATSDGEGNQPQHF. Written as DNA, the CDR3 is TGTGCCACCAGTGACGGGGAGGGCAATCAGCCCCAGCATTTT.

The chain links TRBV11-2 to TRBJ2-2; maybe TRBD1 (7 bases). Germline assignment: CDR1 SGHAT and CDR2 FQNNGV. The CDR3 spans 15 residues. Trimming left V 5 bases short and J 0 bases short, with 10 bases between. The CDR3 loop is CASSTRGANTGELFF. CDR3 bases: TGTGCCAGCAGCACCAGGGGGGCGAACACCGGGGAGCTGTTTTTT.

The chain employs TRBV6-5 and TRBJ2-7, with no clear D. Trimming removed 2 bases at V and 3 bases at J, with 8 bases between. Germline V gives CDR1 MNHEY, CDR2 SVGAGI. The CDR3 covers 13 residues. The CDR3 bases are TGTGCCAGCAGTTACGGGGTCGACTACGAGCAGTACGTC. It specifies CASSYGVDYEQYV.

This clonotype has at least ten counts. The J gene is TRBJ2-5, the V gene TRBV20-1; 10 bases agree with TRBD2. Per germline, CDR1 DFQATT and CDR2 SNEGSKA (reference sequence). Trimming at V came to 3 bases and at J to 4 bases, leaving 8 bases not matched to a gene. The CDR3 consists of 15 residues. In DNA form, the CDR3 reads TGCAGTGCTAGGAGCCGAGGGACTAGCGTAGAGACCCAGTACTTC. Translation gives CSARSRGTSVETQYF.

This clonotype was recorded at least ten times. The chain carries TRBV15 and TRBJ1-5; D gene uncertain. Deletions cut 3 bases from V and 6 bases from J, with 15 bases between. The CDR3 consists of 15 residues. Germline CDR1 LNHNV, CDR2 YYDKDF (reference sequence). The CDR3 sequence: CATSSQAFIGQPQHF. CDR3 DNA: TGTGCCACCAGCAGTCAAGCTTTTATAGGTCAGCCCCAGCATTTT.